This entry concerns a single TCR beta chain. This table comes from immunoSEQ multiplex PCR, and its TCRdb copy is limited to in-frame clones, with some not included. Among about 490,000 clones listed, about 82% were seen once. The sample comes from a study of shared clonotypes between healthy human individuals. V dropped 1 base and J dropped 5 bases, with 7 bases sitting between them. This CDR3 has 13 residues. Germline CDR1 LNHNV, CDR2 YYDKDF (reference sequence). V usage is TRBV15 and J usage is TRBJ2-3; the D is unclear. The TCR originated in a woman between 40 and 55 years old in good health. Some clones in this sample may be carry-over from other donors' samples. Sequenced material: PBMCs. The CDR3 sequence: CATSRASGDTQYF. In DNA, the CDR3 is TGTGCCACCAGCAGAGCTTCCGGAGATACGCAGTATTTT.